This T cell receptor beta chain was sequenced for a study of blood T cell repertoires in COVID-19. About the study: Samples taken during acute and convalescent COVID-19 were collected in the United States, Italy and Spain.

Participants, about 18 to 89 years old, spanned under 30 US areas. In the original processing: Estimation of nucleated cell counts relied on the amplification of reference gene primers. Sequenced by immunoSEQ multiplex PCR; TCRdb stores in-frame clones only, minus some. The V and J calls and the clone size are those of that table, but D and trimming were determined from the DNA. This table holds over 250,000 clones, around 83% found once. The CDR3 is 13 residues long. The germline V gene has CDR1 ENHRY and CDR2 SYGVKD. V lost 3 bases and J 8 bases, leaving 13 bases between the germline ends. The sequence came from a man aged 35 to 55 who had been exposed to COVID-19. The sequenced sample was PBMCs or T cells enriched from blood (not recorded which). The genes are TRBV10-3 and TRBJ1-1; perhaps TRBD1 as D (6 bases). The CDR3 sequence is CAISERGQLEAFF. The CDR3 nucleotides are TGTGCCATCAGTGAACGAGGACAGCTCGAAGCTTTCTTT.